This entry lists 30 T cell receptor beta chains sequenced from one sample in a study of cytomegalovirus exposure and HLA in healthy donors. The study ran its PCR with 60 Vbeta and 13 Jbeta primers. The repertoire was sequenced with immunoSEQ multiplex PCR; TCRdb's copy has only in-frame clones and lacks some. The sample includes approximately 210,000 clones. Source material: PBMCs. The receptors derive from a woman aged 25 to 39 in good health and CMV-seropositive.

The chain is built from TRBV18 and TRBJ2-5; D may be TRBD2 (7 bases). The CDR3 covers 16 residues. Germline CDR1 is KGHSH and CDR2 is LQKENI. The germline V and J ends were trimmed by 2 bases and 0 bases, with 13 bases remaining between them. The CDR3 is CASSPTRGPDQETQYF. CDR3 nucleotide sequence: TGTGCCAGCTCACCAACGCGGGGGCCCGACCAAGAGACCCAGTACTTC.

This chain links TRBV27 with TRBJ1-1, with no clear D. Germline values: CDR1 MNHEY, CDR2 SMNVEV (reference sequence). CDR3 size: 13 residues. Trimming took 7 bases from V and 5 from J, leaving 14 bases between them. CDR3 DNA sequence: TGTGCCAGCACCCCGGGGTTCGGTACTGAAGCTTTCTTT. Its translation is CASTPGFGTEAFF.

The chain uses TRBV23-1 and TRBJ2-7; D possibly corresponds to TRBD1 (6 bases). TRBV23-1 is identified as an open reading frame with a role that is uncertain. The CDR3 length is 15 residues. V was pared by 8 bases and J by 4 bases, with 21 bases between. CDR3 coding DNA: TGCGCCAGCTTCGAGCAGGGGTTTGGTTCTTACGAGCAGTACTTC. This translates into CASFEQGFGSYEQYF.

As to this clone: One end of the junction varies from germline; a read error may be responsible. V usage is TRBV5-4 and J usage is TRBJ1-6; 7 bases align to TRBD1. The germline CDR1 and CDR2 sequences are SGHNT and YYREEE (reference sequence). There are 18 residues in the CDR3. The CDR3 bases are TGTGCCAGCAGCCCAAGAAGACAGGGTAAAGGAACCAATTCACCCCTCCGCTTT. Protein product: CASSPRRQGKGTNSPLRF.

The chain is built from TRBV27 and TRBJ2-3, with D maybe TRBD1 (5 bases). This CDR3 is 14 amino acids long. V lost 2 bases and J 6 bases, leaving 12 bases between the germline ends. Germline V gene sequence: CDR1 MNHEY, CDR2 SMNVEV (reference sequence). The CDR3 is CASSLLGVVDTQYF. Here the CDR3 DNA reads TGTGCCAGCAGTTTACTAGGGGTCGTGGATACGCAGTATTTT.

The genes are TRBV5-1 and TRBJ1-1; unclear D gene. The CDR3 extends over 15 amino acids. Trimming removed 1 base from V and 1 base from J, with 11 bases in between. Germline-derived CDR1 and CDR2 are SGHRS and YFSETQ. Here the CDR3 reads CASSLSGGRNTEAFF. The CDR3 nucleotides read TGCGCCAGCAGCTTGTCAGGAGGACGGAACACTGAAGCTTTCTTT.

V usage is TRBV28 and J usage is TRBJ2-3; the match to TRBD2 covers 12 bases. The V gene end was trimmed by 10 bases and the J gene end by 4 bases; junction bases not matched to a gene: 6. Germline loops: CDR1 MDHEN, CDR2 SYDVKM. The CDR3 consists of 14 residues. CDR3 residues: CAIVTSGSSDTQYF. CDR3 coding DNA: TGTGCCATCGTGACTAGCGGGAGCTCAGATACGCAGTATTTT.

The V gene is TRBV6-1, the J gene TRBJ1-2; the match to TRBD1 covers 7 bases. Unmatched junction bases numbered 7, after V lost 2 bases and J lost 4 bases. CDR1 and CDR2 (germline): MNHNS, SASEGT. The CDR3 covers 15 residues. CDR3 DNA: TGTGCCAGCAGTGAATTGACAGGGCCTAGCTATGGCTACACCTTC. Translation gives CASSELTGPSYGYTF.

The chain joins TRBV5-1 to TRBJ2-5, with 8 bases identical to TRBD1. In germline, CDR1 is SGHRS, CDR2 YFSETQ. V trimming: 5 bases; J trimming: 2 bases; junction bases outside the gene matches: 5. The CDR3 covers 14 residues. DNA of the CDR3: TGCGCCAGCAGTGAAACAGGGGGGCAAGAGACCCAGTACTTC. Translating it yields CASSETGGQETQYF. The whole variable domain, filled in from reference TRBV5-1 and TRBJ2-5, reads KAGVTQTPRYLIKTRGQQVTLSCSPISGHRSVSWYQQTPGQGLQFLFEYFSETQRNKGNFPGRFSGRQFSNSRSEMNVSTLELGDSALYLCASSETGGQETQYFGPGTRLLVL.

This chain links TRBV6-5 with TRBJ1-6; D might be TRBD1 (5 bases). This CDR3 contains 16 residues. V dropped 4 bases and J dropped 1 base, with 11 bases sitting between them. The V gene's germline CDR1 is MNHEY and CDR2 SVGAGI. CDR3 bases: TGTGCCAGCAGTTCCCGGCAGGGATCCTATAATTCACCCCTCCACTTT. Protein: CASSSRQGSYNSPLHF.

CDR3 bases: TGTGCCAGCAGCGTTCTCCAGGGAATGAACACTGAAGCTTTCTTT. This encodes CASSVLQGMNTEAFF. The gene calls are TRBV9 and TRBJ1-1; D is possibly TRBD1 (5 bases). Trimming cost V 2 bases and J 0 bases, with 11 bases left between them. CDR1 and CDR2 (germline): SGDLS, YYNGEE. This CDR3 is 15 amino acids long. The complete variable domain, with remaining parts taken from reference TRBV9 and TRBJ1-1, reads DSGVTQTPKHLITATGQRVTLRCSPRSGDLSVYWYQQSLDQGLQFLIQYYNGEERAKGNILERFSAQQFPDLHSELNLSSLELGDSALYFCASSVLQGMNTEAFFGQGTRLTVV.

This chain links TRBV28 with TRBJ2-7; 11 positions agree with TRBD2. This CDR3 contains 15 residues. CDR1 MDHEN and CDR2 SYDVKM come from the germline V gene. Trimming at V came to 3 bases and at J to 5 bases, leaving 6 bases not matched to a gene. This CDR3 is CASSFVTSGKNEQYF. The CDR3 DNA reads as TGTGCCAGCAGTTTTGTGACTAGCGGGAAAAACGAGCAGTACTTC.

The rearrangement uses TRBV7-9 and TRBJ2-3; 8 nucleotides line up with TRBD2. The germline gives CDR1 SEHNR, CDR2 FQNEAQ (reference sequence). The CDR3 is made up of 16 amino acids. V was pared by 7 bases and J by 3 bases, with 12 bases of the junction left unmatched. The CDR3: CASTLSGRERTDTQYF. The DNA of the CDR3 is TGTGCCAGCACGTTGTCCGGGAGGGAAAGAACAGATACGCAGTATTTT.

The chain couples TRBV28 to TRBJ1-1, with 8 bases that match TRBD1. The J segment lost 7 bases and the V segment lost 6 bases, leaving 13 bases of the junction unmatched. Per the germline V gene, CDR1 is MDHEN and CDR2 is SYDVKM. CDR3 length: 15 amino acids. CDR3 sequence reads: CASSPPGGAVGEAFF. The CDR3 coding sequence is TGTGCCAGCAGCCCTCCAGGGGGCGCGGTAGGTGAAGCTTTCTTT.

This chain's CDR3 is CASSSSYSDTQYF. The CDR3 region has the DNA TGTGCCAGCAGCTCGAGCTACTCAGATACGCAGTATTTT. The chain uses TRBV5-4 and TRBJ2-3; D gene ambiguous. Germline lookup yields CDR1 SGHNT and CDR2 YYREEE (reference sequence). The CDR3 length is 13 residues. Between the trimmed V and J ends, which lost 3 bases and 4 bases, there was a span of 9 bases.

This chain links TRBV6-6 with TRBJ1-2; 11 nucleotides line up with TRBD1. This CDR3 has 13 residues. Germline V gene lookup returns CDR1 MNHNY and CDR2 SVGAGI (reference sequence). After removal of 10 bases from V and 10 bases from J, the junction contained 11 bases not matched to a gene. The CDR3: CATSSGTGGIYTF. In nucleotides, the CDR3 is TGTGCCACATCCTCCGGGACAGGGGGTATCTACACCTTC.

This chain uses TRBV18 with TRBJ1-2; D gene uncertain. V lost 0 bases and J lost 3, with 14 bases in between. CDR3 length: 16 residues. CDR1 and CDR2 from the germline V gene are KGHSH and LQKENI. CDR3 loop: CASSPPYEDWHYGYTF. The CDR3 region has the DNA TGTGCCAGCTCACCACCGTATGAGGATTGGCACTATGGCTACACCTTC.

CDR3 residues: CASTQKAYSNQPQHF. CDR3 sequence (DNA): TGTGCCAGCACTCAAAAAGCCTATAGCAATCAGCCCCAGCATTTT. The V gene is TRBV6-1, the J gene TRBJ1-5, with unresolved D. CDR3 length: 15 amino acids. Germline V gene sequence: CDR1 MNHNS, CDR2 SASEGT. The V and J ends lost 7 bases and 0 bases respectively, with 13 bases between them.

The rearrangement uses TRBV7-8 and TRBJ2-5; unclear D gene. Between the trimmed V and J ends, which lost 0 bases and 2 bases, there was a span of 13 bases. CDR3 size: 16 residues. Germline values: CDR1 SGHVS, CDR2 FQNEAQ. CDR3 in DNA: TGTGCCAGCAGCTTAGCGATACCTAGTCCGCAAGAGACCCAGTACTTC. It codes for CASSLAIPSPQETQYF.

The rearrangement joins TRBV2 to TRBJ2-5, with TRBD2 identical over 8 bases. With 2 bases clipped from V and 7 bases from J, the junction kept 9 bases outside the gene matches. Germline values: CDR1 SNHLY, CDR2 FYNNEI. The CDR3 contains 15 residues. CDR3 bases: TGTGCCAGCAGTGAATTCCTAGCGGGTTTGGGGACCCAGTACTTC. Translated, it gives CASSEFLAGLGTQYF.

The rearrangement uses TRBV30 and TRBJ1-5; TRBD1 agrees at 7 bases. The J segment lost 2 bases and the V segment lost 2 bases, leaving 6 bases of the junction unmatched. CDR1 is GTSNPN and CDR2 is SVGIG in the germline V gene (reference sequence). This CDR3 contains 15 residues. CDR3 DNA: TGTGCCTGGAGTCACAGAGGGGGCGGCAATCAGCCCCAGCATTTT. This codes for CAWSHRGGGNQPQHF.

CDR3 DNA sequence: TGCGCCAGCAGCAGGGGGGACAGGGACACAGATACGCAGTATTTT. Its translation is CASSRGDRDTDTQYF. The chain recombines TRBV5-1 with TRBJ2-3; 9 bases are a match to TRBD1. Trimming at V came to 4 bases and at J to 2 bases, leaving 5 bases not matched to a gene. CDR1 is SGHRS and CDR2 is YFSETQ in the germline V gene. This CDR3 comprises 15 residues.

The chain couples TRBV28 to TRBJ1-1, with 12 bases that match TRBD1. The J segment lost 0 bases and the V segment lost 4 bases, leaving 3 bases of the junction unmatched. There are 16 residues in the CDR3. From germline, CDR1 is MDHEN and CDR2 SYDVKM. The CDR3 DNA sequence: TGTGCCAGCAGTTGGGGACAGGGGGCGATGAACACTGAAGCTTTCTTT. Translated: CASSWGQGAMNTEAFF.

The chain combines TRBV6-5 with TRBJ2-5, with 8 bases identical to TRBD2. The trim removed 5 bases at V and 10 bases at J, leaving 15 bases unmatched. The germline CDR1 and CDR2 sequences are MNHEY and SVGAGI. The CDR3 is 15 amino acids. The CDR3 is CASSRLAGTYQDQYF. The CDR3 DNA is TGTGCCAGCAGTAGATTAGCGGGGACTTACCAAGACCAGTACTTC.

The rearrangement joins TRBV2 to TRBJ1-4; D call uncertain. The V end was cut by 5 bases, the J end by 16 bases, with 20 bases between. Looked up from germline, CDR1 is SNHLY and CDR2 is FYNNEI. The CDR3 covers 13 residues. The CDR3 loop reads CASSPTVAHPGFF. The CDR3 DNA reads TGTGCCAGCAGTCCCACCGTCGCCCACCCGGGGTTTTTT.

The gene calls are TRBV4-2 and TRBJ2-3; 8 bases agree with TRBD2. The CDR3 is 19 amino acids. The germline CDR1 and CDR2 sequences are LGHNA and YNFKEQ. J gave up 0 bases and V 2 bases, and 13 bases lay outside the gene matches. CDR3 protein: CASSQKAGARRTSTDTQYF. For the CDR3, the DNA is TGTGCCAGCAGCCAAAAAGCGGGGGCAAGAAGGACTAGCACAGATACGCAGTATTTT.

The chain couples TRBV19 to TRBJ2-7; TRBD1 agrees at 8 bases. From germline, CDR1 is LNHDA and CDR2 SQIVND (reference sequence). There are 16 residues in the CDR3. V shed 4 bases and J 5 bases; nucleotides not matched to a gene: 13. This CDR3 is CASSTISRGREDEQYF. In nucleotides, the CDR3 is TGTGCCAGTAGTACTATTTCCAGGGGGCGCGAAGACGAGCAGTACTTC.

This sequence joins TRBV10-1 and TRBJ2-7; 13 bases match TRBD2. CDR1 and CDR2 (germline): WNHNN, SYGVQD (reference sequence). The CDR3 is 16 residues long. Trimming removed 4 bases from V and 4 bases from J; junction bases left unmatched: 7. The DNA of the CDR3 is TGCGCCAGCAGTGGTCCGGGACTAGCGGGGATTTACGAGCAGTACTTC. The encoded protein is CASSGPGLAGIYEQYF.

The CDR3 nucleotides read TGTGCCTGGTTCCGTCCGGGACTAGCGGGAGTATACGAGCAGTACTTC. The encoded protein is CAWFRPGLAGVYEQYF. The chain joins TRBV30 to TRBJ2-7, with 14 positions matching TRBD2. In germline, CDR1 is GTSNPN, CDR2 SVGIG (reference sequence). The CDR3 is 16 amino acids. V dropped 5 bases and J dropped 4; count of bases not matched to a gene: 10.

The chain's CDR3 is CAISELGLAGAYNEQFF. As DNA, the CDR3 is TGTGCCATCAGTGAGTTGGGACTAGCGGGGGCCTACAATGAGCAGTTCTTC. The rearrangement uses TRBV10-3 and TRBJ2-1; TRBD2 matches 14 bases. The CDR3 length is 17 residues. Germline loops: CDR1 ENHRY, CDR2 SYGVKD. Trimming took 1 base from V and 2 from J; bases not matched to a gene: 1.